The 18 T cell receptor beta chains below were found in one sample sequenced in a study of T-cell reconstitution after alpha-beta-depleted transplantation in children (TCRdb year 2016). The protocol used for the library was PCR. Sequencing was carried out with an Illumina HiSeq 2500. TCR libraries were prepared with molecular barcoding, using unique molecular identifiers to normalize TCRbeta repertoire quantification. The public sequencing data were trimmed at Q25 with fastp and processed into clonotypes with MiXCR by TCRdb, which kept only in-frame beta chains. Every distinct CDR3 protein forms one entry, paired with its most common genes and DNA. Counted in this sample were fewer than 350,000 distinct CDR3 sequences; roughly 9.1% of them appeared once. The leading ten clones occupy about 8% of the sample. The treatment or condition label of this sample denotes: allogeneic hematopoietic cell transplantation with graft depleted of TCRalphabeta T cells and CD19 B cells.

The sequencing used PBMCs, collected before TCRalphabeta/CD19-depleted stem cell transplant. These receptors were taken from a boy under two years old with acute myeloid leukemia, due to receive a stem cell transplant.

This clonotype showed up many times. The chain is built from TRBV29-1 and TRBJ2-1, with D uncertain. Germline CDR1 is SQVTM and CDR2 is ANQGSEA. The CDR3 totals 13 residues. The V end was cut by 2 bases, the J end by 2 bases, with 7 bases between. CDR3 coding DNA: TGCAGCGTTGAACATTCCACCTACAATGAGCAGTTCTTC. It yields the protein CSVEHSTYNEQFF.

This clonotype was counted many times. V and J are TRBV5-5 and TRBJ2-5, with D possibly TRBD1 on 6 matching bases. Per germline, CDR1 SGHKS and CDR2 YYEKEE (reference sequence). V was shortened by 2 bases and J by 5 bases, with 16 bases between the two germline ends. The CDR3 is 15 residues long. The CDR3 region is CASSFFSGERETQYF. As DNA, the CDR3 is TGTGCCAGCAGCTTTTTCTCAGGGGAGAGGGAGACCCAGTACTTC.

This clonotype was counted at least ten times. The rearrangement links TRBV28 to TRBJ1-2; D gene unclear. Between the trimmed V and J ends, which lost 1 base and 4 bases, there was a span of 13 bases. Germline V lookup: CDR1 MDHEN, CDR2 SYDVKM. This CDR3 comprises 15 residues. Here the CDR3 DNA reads TGTGCCAGCAGTTTATCGGTAGGGATGGGCTATGGCTACACCTTC. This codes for CASSLSVGMGYGYTF.

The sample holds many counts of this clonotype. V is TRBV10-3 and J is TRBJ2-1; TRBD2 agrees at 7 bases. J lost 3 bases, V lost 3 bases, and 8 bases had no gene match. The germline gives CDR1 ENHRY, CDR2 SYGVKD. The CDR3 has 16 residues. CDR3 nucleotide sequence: TGTGCCATCAGTGAAACGGGCGGGGGTGGCTACAATGAGCAGTTCTTC. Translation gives CAISETGGGGYNEQFF.

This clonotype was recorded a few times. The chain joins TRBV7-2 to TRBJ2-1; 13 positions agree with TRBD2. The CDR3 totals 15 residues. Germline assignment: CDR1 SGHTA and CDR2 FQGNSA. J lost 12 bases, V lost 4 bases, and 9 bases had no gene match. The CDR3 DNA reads TGTGCCAGCAGCTCGCCGACTAGCGGGAGGCTCGGGCAGTTCTTC. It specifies CASSSPTSGRLGQFF.

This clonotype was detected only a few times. The CDR3 DNA follows: TGTGCCAGCAGTAGATATGAGGACTTAACCTACGAGCAGTACTTC. Translating gives CASSRYEDLTYEQYF. This sequence joins TRBV6-1 and TRBJ2-7, with D perhaps matching TRBD2 (5 bases). This CDR3 region has 15 residues. The germline V gene encodes CDR1 MNHNS and CDR2 SASEGT. The V end lost 5 bases, the J end lost 2 bases, and 16 bases lay between the germline ends.

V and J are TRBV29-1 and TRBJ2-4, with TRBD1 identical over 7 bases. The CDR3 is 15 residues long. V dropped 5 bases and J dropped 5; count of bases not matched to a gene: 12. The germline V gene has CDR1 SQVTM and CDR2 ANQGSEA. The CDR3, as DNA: TGCAGCGTTTATCCCCTTGGACAGGTCCAAAACATTCAGTACTTC. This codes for CSVYPLGQVQNIQYF.

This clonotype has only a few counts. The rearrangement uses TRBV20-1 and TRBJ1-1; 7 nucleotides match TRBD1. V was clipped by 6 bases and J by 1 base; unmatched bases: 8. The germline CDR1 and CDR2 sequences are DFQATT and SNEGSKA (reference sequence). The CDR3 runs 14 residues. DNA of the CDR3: TGCAGTGCAATCGGGGGACAGCCGAACACTGAAGCTTTCTTT. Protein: CSAIGGQPNTEAFF.

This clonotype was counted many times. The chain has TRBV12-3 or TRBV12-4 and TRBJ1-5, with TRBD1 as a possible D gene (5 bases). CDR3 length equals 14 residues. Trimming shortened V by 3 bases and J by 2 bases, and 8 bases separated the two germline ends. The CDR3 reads CASSFGDGNQPQHF. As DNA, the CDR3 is TGTGCCAGCAGTTTCGGGGACGGCAATCAGCCCCAGCATTTT.

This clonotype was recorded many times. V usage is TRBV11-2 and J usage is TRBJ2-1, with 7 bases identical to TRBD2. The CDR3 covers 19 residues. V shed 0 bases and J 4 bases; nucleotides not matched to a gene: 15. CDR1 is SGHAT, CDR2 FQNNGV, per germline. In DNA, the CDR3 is TGTGCCAGCAGCTTAGATTTGGCGCGGGAGTCGAACTTGTACAATGAGCAGTTCTTC. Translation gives CASSLDLARESNLYNEQFF.

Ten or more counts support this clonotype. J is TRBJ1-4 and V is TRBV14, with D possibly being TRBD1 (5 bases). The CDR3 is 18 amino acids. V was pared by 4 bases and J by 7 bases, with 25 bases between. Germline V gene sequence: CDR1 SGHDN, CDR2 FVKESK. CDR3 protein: CASSLPAAAWGLSEKLFF. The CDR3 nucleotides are TGTGCCAGCAGCCTCCCAGCCGCGGCCTGGGGCCTTAGTGAAAAACTGTTTTTT.

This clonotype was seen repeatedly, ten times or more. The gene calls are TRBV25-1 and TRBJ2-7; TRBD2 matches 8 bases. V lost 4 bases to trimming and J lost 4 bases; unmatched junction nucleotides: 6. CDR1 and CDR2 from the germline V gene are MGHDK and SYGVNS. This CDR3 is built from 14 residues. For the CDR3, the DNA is TGTGCCAGCAGTGGGCGGGAGGATACTTACGAGCAGTACTTC. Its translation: CASSGREDTYEQYF.

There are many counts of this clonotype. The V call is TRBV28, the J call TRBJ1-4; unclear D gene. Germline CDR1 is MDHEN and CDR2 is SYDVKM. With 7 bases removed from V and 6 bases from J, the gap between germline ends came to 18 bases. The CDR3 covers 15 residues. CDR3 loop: CASTVVPGWDEKLFF. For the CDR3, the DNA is TGTGCCAGCACCGTAGTGCCGGGATGGGATGAAAAACTGTTTTTT.

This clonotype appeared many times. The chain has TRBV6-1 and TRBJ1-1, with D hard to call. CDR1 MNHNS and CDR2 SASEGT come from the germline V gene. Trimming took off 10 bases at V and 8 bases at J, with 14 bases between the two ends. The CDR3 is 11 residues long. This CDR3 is CATLETVEAFF. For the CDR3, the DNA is TGTGCCACCCTGGAAACAGTAGAAGCTTTCTTT.

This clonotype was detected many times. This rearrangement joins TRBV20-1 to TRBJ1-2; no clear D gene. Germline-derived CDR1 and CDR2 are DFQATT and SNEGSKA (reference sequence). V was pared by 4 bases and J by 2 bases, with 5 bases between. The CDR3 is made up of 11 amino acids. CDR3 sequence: CSANKNYGYTF. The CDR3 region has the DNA TGCAGTGCTAACAAAAACTATGGCTACACCTTC.

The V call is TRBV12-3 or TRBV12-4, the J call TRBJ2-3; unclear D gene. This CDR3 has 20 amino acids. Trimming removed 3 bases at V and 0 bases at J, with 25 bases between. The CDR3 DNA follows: TGTGCCAGCAGTTTCATACCGACCTCTATAGTGAACTCTAGCACAGATACGCAGTATTTT. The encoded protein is CASSFIPTSIVNSSTDTQYF.

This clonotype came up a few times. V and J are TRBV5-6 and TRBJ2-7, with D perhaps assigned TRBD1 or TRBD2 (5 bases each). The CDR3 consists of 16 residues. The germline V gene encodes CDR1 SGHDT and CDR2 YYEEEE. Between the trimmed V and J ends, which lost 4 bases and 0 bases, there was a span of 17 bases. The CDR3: CASSGGIGKSSYEQYF. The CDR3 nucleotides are TGTGCCAGCAGCGGGGGAATCGGGAAGAGCTCCTACGAGCAGTACTTC.

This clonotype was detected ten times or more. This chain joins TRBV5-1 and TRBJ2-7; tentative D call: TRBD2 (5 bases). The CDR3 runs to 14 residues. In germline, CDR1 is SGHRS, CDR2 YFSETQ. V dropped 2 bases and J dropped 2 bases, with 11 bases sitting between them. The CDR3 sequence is CASSFQWGAYEQYF. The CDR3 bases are TGCGCCAGCAGCTTTCAGTGGGGAGCCTACGAGCAGTACTTC. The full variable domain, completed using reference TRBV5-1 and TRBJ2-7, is KAGVTQTPRYLIKTRGQQVTLSCSPISGHRSVSWYQQTPGQGLQFLFEYFSETQRNKGNFPGRFSGRQFSNSRSEMNVSTLELGDSALYLCASSFQWGAYEQYFGPGTRLTVT.